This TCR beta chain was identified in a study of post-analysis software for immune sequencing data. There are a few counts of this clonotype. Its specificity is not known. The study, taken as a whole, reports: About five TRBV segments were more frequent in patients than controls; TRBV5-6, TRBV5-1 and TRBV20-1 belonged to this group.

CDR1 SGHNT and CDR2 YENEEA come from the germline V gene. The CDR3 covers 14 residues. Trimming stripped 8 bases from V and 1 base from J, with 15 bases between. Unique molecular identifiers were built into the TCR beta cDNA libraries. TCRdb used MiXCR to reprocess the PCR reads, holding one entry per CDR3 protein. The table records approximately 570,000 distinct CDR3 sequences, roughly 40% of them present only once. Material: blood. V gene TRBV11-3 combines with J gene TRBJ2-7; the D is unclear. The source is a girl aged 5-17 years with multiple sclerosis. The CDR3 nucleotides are TGTGCCAGCGAAACGAGAACGTTTTCCTACGAGCAGTACTTC. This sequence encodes CASETRTFSYEQYF.